This entry describes one T cell receptor (beta chain). Its antigen is currently unknown. These data are taken from a study of T cell responses to AZD1222 COVID-19 vaccine. For the study at large: Pooled in the analysis were second doses at about 4 or about 12 weeks.

Study observations and caveats: White British donors predominated, females outnumbered males, and clonal diversity was possibly underestimated.

The assay was immunoSEQ multiplex PCR, and TCRdb's table has in-frame clones only and misses some. The table shows roughly 95,000 clones, with more than 75% occurring only once. The CDR3 contains 15 residues. V shed 0 bases and J 9 bases; nucleotides not matched to a gene: 8. Germline lookup yields CDR1 SGHNT and CDR2 YYREEE (reference sequence). The TCR sequence derives from an adult in good health. Sample: peripheral blood, taken on day 0 of AZD1222 vaccination. The chain joins TRBV5-4 to TRBJ2-1; TRBD1 agrees at 8 bases. The CDR3 DNA reads TGTGCCAGCAGCTTGGCAGGGGGCGTTAATGGTGAGCAGTTCTTC. Translation gives CASSLAGGVNGEQFF.